This paragraph reports one T cell receptor (beta chain). What it binds is not known. Other autoimmune diseases and infections within the past four weeks excluded donors. The CDR3 extends over 16 amino acids. CDR1 and CDR2 (germline): WSHSY, SAAADI. The germline V and J ends were trimmed by 2 bases and 3 bases, with 11 bases remaining between them. This sample is drawn from a study of type 1 and type 2 diabetes patients. PCR was run on genomic DNA. A primer set of 30 forward and 13 reverse primers amplified the CDR3. One entry per CDR3 protein results from TCRdb running MiXCR on the multiplex PCR reads. The sample has fewer than 300,000 distinct CDR3 sequences; 45% to 60% are singletons. Notes on the study in general: Type 2 diabetes patients had few highly-expanded CD4+ clones, median one.

The sequenced sample consisted of peripheral blood mononuclear cells (PBMCs). The origin of this receptor is a man between 18 and 29 years old with type 2 diabetes. V usage is TRBV10-2 and J usage is TRBJ2-6; D is unresolved. CDR3 residues: CASSEEDLIGANVLTF. For the CDR3, the DNA is TGCGCCAGCAGTGAGGAGGACCTGATTGGGGCCAACGTCCTGACTTTC.